This T cell receptor beta chain was obtained from a study of blood T cell repertoires in COVID-19. Study summary: Specimens from acute and convalescent COVID-19 originated in the United States, Italy and Spain.

Germline CDR1 LGHDT, CDR2 YNNKEL (reference sequence). V was cut by 4 bases and J by 2 bases, with 21 bases left in between. This CDR3 comprises 17 residues. Some clones are missing from TCRdb's copy, which holds only in-frame ones; the method was immunoSEQ multiplex PCR. The data contain 180,000 or so clones, 88% of them singletons. Sample: peripheral blood. This TCR derives from a man aged 18 to 30 with active or convalescent COVID-19. The chain couples TRBV3-1 (or the pseudogene TRBV3-2) to TRBJ2-7, with D uncertain. This CDR3 reads CASSLLRDQAGTYEQYF. CDR3 DNA sequence: TGTGCCAGCAGCCTCCTGCGCGATCAGGCAGGCACCTACGAGCAGTACTTC.